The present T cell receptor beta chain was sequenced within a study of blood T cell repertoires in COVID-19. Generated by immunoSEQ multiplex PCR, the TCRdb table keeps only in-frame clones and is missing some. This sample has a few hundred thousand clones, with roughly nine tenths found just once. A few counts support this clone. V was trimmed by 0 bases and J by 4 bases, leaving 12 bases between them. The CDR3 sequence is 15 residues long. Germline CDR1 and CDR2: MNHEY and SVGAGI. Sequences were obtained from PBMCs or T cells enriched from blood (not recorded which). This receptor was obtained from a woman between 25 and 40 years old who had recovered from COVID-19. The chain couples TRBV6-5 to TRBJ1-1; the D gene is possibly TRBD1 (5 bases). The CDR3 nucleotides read TGTGCCAGCAGTTACTCTGTCGGCGGGGGCACTGAAGCTTTCTTT. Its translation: CASSYSVGGGTEAFF.